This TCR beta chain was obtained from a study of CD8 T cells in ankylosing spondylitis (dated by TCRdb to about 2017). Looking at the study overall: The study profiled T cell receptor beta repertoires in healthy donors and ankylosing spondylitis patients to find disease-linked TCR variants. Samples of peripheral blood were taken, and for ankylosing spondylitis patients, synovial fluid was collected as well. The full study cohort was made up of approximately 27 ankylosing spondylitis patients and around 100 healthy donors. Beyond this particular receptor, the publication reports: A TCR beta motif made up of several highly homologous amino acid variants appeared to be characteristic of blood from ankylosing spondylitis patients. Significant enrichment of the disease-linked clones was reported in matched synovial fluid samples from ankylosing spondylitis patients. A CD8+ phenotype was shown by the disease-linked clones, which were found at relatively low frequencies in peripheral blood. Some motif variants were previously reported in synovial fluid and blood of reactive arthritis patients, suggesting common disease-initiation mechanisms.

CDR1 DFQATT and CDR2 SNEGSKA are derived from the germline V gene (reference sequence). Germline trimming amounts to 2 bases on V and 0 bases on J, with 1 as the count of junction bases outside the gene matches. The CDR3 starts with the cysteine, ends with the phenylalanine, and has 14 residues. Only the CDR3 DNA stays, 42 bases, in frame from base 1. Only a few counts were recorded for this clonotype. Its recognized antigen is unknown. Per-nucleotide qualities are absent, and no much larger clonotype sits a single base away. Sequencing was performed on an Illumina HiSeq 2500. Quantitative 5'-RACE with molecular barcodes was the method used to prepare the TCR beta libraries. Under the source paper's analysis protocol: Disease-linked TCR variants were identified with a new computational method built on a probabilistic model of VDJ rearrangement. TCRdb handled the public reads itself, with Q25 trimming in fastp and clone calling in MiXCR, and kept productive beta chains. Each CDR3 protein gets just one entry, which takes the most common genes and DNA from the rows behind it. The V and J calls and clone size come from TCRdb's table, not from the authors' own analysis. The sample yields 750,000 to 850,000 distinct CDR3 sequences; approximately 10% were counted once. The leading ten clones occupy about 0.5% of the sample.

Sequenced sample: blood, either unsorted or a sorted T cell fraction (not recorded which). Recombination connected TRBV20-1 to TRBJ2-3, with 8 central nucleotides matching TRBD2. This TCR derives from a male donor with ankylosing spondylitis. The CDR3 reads CSARPGGSTDTQYF. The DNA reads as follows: TGCAGTGCTAGACCGGGGGGGAGCACAGATACGCAGTATTTT.